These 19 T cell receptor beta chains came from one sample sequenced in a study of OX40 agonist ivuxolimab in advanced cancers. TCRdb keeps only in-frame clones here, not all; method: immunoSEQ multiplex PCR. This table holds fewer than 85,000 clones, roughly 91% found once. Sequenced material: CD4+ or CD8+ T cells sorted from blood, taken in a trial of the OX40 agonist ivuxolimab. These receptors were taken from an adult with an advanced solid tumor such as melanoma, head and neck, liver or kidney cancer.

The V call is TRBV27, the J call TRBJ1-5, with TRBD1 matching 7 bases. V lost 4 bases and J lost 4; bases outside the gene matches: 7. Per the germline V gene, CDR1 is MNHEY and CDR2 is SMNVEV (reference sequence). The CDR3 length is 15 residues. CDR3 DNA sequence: TGTGCCAGCAGTTCGCCGACAGGGTGGAATCAGCCCCAGCATTTT. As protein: CASSSPTGWNQPQHF.

The CDR3, as DNA: TGTGCCAGCAGTGCATTGGGACTAAACCAAGAGACCCAGTACTTC. This gives the protein CASSALGLNQETQYF. This chain joins TRBV6-1 and TRBJ2-5, with TRBD2 matching 7 bases. Germline CDR1 MNHNS, CDR2 SASEGT. With 4 bases clipped from V and 0 bases from J, the junction kept 5 bases outside the gene matches. This CDR3 spans 15 amino acids.

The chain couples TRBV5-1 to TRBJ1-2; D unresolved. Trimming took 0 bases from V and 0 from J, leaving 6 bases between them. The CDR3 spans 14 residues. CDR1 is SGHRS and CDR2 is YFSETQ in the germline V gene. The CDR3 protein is CASSLDQTNYGYTF. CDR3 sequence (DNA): TGCGCCAGCAGCTTGGACCAGACTAACTATGGCTACACCTTC.

In DNA, the CDR3 is TGTGCCAGCAGTAAGGACAGGGGACGGGATCAGCCCCAGCATTTT. This encodes CASSKDRGRDQPQHF. V usage is TRBV6-5 and J usage is TRBJ1-5; 9 bases are shared with TRBD1. The CDR3 loop spans 15 amino acids. Germline V gene lookup returns CDR1 MNHEY and CDR2 SVGAGI. V lost 5 bases, J lost 5 bases, and 7 bases stayed unmatched.

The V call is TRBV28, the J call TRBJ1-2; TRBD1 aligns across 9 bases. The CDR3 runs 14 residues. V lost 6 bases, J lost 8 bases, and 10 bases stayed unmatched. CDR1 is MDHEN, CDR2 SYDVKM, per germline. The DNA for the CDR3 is TGTGCCAGCAGGCCGCCGGGACAGGGTAAAGGCTACACCTTC. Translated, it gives CASRPPGQGKGYTF.

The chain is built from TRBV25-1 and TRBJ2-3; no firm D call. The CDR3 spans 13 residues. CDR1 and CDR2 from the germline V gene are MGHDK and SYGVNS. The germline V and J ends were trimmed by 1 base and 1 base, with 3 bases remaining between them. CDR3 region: CASSEWGTDTQYF. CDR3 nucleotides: TGTGCCAGCAGTGAATGGGGCACAGATACGCAGTATTTT.

The CDR3 DNA reads TGTGCCAGCAGCCCCCTCGGGGGCCTCGGAAGTGAAGCTTTCTTT. Its protein is CASSPLGGLGSEAFF. The chain has TRBV11-2 and TRBJ1-1, with D possibly matching TRBD1 (6 bases). Germline assignment: CDR1 SGHAT and CDR2 FQNNGV. This CDR3 has 15 amino acids. V gave up 5 bases and J gave up 7 bases, with 20 bases separating them.

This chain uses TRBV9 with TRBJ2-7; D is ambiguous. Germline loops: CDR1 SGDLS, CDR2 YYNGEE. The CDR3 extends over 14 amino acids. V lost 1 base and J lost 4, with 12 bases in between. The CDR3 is CASSVSPFSYEQYF. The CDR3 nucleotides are TGTGCCAGCAGCGTATCCCCTTTCTCGTACGAGCAGTACTTC.

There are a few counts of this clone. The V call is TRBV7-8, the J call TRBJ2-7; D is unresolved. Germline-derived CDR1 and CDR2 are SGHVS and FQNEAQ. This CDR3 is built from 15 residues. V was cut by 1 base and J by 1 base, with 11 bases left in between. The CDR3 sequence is CASSLGAVSSYEQYF. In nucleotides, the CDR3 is TGTGCCAGCAGCTTAGGTGCGGTCTCTTCCTACGAGCAGTACTTC.

The DNA of the CDR3 is TGTGCCAGCACATCCGGGGCGGGCGAGGGAGAACTCTATAGCAATCAGCCCCAGCATTTT. This translates into CASTSGAGEGELYSNQPQHF. The V and J genes are TRBV5-5 and TRBJ1-5; D perhaps matches TRBD1 (5 bases). Germline V CDR1 and CDR2: SGHKS, YYEKEE (reference sequence). V shed 6 bases and J shed 0 bases, with 28 bases lying between them. The CDR3 extends over 20 amino acids.

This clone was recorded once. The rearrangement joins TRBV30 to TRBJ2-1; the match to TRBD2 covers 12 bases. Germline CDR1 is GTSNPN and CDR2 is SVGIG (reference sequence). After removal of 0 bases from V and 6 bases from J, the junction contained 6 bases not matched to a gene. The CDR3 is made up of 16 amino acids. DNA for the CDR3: TGTGCCTGGAGTGTACTGGAGACTAGCGGGAGCAATGAGCAGTTCTTC. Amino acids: CAWSVLETSGSNEQFF.

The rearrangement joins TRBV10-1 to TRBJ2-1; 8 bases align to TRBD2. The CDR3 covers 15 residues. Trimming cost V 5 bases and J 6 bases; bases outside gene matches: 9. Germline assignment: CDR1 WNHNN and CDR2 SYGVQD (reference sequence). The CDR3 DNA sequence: TGCGCCAGCAGTCATACGGGTACTAGCGGCAATGAGCAGTTCTTC. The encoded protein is CASSHTGTSGNEQFF.

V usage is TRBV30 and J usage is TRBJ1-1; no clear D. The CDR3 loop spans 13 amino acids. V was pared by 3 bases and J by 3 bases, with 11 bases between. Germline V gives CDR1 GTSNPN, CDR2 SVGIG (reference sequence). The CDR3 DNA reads TGTGCCTGGAGCAAGGGCGGGGACACTGAAGCTTTCTTT. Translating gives CAWSKGGDTEAFF.

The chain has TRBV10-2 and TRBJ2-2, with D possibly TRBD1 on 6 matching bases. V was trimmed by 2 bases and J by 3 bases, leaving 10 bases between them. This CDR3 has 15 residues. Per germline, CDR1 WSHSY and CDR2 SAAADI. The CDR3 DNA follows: TGCGCCAGCAGTGAGACGCCAGGGGACACCGGGGAGCTGTTTTTT. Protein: CASSETPGDTGELFF.

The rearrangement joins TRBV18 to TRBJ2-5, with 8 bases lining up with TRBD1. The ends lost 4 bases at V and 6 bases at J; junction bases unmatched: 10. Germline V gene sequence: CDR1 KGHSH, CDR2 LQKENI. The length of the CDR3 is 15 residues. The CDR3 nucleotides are TGTGCCAGCTCACAACGGACAGGGAGCTTGAAGACCCAGTACTTC. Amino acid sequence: CASSQRTGSLKTQYF.

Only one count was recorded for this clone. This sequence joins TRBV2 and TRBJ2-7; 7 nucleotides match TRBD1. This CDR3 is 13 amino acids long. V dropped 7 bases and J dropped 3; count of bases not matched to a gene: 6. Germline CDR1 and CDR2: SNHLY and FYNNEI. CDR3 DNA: TGTGCCAGCACCCAAGGGGGCTACTACGAGCAGTACTTC. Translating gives CASTQGGYYEQYF. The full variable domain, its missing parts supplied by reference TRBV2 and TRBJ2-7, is EPEVTQTPSHQVTQMGQEVILRCVPISNHLYFYWYRQILGQKVEFLVSFYNNEISEKSEIFDDQFSVERPDGSNFTLKIRSTKLEDSAMYFCASTQGGYYEQYFGPGTRLTVT.

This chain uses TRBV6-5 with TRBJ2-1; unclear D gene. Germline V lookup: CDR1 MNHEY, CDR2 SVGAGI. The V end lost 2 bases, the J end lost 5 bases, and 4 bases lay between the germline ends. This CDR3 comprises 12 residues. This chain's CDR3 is CASSYQDNEQFF. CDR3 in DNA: TGTGCCAGCAGTTACCAGGACAATGAGCAGTTCTTC.

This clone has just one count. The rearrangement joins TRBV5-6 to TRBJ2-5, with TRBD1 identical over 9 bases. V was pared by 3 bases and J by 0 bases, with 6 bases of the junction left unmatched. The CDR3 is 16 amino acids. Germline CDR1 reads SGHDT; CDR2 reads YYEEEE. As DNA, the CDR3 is TGTGCCAGCAGCTCTCCGGGACAGGGATACCAAGAGACCCAGTACTTC. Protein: CASSSPGQGYQETQYF.

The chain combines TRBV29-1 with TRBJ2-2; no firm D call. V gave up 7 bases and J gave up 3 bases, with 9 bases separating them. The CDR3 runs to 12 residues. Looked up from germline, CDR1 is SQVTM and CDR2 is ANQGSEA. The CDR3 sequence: CSANRYTGELFF. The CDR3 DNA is TGCAGCGCGAACCGATACACCGGGGAGCTGTTTTTT.